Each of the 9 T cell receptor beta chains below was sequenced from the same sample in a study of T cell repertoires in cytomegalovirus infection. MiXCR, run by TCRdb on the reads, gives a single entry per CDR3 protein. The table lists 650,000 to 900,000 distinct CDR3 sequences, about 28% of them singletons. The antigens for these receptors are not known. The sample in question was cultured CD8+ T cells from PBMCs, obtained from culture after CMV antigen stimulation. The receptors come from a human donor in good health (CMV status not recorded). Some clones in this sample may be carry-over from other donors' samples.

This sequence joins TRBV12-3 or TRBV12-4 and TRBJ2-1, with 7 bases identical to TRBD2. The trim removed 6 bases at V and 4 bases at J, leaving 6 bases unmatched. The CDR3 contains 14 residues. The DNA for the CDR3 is TGTGCCAGCAGCCCCACTAGCGCGTACAATGAGCAGTTCTTC. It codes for CASSPTSAYNEQFF.

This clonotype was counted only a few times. The CDR3 loop is CASSITTFLNTEAFF. Here the CDR3 DNA reads TGTGCCAGTAGTATAACTACTTTTTTGAACACTGAAGCTTTCTTT. The rearrangement uses TRBV19 and TRBJ1-1; D is unclear. Trimming left V 2 bases short and J 0 bases short, with 10 bases between. CDR1 is LNHDA, CDR2 SQIVND, per germline (reference sequence). CDR3 length: 15 amino acids.

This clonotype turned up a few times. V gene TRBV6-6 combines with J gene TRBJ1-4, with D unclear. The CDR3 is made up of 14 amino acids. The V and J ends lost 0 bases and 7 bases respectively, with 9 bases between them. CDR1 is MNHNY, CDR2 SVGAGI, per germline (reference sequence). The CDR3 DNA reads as TGTGCCAGCAGTTACTCGAAAGATTTTGAAAAACTGTTTTTT. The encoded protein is CASSYSKDFEKLFF.

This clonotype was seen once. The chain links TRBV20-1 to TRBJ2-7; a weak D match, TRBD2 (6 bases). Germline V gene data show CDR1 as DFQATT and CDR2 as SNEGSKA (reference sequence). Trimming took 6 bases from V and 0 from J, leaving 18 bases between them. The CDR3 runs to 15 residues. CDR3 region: CSALAVLTNSYEQYF. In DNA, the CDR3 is TGCAGTGCACTAGCCGTACTCACGAACTCCTACGAGCAGTACTTC.

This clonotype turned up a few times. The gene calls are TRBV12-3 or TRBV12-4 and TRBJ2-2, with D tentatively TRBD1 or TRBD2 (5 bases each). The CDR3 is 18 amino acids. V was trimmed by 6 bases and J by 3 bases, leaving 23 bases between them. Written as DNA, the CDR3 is TGTGCCAGCAGCCCCCTTGGGGGTGCCCGAGGGGACACCGGGGAGCTGTTTTTT. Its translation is CASSPLGGARGDTGELFF.

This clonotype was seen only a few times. The CDR3 loop is CSAPEAGGREQYF. CDR3 nucleotides: TGCAGTGCCCCCGAGGCGGGGGGACGGGAGCAGTACTTC. The chain combines TRBV20-1 with TRBJ2-7; TRBD2 matches 8 bases. The length of the CDR3 is 13 residues. V was clipped by 6 bases and J by 7 bases; unmatched bases: 11. In germline, CDR1 is DFQATT, CDR2 SNEGSKA (reference sequence).

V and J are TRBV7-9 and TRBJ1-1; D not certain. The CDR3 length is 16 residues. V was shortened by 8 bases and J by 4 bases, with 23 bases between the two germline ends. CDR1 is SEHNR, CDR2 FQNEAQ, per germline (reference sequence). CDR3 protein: CASLPEGKYGGTEAFF. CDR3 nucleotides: TGTGCCAGCCTACCCGAAGGGAAGTACGGTGGCACTGAAGCTTTCTTT.

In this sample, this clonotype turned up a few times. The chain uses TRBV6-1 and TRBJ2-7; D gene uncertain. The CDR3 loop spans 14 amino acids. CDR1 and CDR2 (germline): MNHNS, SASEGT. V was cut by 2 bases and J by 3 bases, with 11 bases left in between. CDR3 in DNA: TGTGCCAGCAGTGAATTTCCCCTAGGCTACGAGCAGTACTTC. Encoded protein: CASSEFPLGYEQYF.

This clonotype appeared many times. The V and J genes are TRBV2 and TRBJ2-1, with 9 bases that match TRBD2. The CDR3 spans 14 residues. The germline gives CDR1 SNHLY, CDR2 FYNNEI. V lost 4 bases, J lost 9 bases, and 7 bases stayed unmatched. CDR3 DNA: TGTGCCAGCAGTGTTCGTAGCGGGGGAGGTGAGCAGTTCTTC. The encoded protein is CASSVRSGGGEQFF.